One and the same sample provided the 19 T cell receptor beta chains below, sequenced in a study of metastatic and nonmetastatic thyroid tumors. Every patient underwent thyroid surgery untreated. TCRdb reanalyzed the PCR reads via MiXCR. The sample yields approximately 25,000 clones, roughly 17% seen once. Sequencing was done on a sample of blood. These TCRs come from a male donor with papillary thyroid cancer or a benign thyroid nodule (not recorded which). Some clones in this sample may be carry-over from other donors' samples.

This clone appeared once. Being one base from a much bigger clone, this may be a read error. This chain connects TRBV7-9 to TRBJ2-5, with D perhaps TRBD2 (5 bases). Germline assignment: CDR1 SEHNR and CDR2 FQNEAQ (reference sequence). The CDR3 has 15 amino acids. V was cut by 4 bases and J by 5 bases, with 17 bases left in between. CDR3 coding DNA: TGTGCCAGCAGCTCCGCCTTGAGGGTTTGGGAGACCCAGTACTTC. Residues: CASSSALRVWETQYF.

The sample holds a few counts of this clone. CDR3 sequence (DNA): TGTGCCAGTAGTGGGATCGATTTCAGGAACACTGAAGCTTTCTTT. This codes for CASSGIDFRNTEAFF. The gene calls are TRBV19 and TRBJ1-1, with D uncertain. CDR1 is LNHDA and CDR2 is SQIVND in the germline V gene (reference sequence). The CDR3 covers 15 residues. Trimming removed 5 bases at V and 1 base at J, with 14 bases between.

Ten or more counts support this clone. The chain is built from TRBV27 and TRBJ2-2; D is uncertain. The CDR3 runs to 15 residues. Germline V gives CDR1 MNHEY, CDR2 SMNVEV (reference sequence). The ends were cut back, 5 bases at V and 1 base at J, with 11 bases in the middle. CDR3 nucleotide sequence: TGTGCCAGCAGTCTATGGACCGAGAACACCGGGGAGCTGTTTTTT. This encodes CASSLWTENTGELFF.

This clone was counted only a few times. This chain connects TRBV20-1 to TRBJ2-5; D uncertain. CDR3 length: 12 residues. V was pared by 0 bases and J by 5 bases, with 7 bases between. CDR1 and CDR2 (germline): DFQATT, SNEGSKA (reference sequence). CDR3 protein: CSARDPWETQYF. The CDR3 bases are TGCAGTGCTAGAGATCCTTGGGAGACCCAGTACTTC.

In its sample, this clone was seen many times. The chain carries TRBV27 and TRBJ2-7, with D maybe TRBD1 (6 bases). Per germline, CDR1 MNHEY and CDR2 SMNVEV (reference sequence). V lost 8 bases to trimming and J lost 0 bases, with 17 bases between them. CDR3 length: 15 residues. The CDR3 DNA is TGTGCCAGCCGAAAAACAGGGTTAAGCTCCTACGAGCAGTACTTC. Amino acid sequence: CASRKTGLSSYEQYF.

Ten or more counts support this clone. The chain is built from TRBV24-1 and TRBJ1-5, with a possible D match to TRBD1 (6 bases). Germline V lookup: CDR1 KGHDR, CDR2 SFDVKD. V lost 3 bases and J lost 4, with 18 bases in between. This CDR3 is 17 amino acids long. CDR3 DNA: TGTGCCACCAGTGATCGAAATACAGGGATCCGGAATCAGCCCCAGCATTTT. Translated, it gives CATSDRNTGIRNQPQHF.

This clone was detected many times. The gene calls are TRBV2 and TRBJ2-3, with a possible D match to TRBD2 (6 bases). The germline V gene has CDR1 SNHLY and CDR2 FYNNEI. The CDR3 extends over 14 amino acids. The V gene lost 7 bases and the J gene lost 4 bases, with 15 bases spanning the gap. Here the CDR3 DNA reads TGTGCCAGCACCAGGACTACCTATCCAGATACGCAGTATTTT. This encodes CASTRTTYPDTQYF.

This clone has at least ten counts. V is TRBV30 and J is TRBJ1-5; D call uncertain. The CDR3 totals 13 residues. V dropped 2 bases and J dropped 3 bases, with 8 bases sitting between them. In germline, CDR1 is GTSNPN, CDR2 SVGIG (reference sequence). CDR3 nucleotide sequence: TGTGCCTGGAGTCTCCAGAACAATCAGCCCCAGCATTTT. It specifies CAWSLQNNQPQHF.

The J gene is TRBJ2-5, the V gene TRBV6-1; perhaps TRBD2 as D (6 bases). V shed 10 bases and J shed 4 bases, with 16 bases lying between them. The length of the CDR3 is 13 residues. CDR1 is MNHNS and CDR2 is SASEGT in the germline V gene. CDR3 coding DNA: TGTGCCAACCCGATGGAGGGGTCAGAGACCCAGTACTTC. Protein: CANPMEGSETQYF.

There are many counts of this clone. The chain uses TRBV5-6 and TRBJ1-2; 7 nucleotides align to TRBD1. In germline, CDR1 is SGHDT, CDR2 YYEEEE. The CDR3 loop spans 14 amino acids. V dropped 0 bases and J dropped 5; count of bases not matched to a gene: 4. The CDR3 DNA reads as TGTGCCAGCAGCTTGGGGTTACAGGGGTATGGCTACACCTTC. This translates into CASSLGLQGYGYTF.

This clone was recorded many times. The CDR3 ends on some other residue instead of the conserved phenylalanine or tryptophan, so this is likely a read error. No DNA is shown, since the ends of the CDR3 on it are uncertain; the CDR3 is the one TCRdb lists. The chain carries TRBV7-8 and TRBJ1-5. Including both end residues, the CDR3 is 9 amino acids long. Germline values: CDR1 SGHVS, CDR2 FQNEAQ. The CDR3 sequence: CASSSPLQQ.

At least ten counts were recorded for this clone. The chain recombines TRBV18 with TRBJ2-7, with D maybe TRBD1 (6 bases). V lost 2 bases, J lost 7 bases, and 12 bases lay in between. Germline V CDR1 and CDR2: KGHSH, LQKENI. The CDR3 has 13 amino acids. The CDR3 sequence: CASSPGTLVEQYF. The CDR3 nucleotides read TGTGCCAGCTCACCAGGGACACTTGTGGAGCAGTACTTC.

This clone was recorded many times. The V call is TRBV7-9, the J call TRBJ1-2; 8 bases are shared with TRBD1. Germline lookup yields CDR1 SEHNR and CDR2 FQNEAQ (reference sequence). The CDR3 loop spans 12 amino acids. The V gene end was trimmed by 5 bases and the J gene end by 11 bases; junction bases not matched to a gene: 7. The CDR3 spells CASSPDRGPYTF. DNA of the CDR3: TGTGCCAGCAGCCCTGACAGGGGCCCTTACACCTTC. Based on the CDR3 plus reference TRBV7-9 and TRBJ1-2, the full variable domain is DTGVSQNPRHKITKRGQNVTFRCDPISEHNRLYWYRQTLGQGPEFLTYFQNEAQLEKSRLLSDRFSAERPKGSFSTLEIQRTEQGDSAMYLCASSPDRGPYTFGSGTRLTVV.

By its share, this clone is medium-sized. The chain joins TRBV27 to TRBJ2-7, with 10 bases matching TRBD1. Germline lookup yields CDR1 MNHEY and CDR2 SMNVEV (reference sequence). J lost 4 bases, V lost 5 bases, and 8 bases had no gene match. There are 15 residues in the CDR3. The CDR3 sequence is CASSARQGAQYEQYF. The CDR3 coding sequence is TGTGCCAGCAGTGCACGACAGGGGGCTCAATACGAGCAGTACTTC.

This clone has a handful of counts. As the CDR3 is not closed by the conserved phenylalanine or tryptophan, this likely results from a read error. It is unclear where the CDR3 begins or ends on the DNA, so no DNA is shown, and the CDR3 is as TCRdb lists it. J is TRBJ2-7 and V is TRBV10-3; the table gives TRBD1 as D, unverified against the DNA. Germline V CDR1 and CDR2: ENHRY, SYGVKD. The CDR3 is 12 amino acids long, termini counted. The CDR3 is CAIGGSGYEQYL.

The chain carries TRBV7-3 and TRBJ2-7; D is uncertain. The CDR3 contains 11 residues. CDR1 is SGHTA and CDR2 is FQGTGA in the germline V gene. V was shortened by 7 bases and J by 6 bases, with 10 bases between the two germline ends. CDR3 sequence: CASIWEFEQYF. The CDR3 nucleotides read TGTGCCAGCATCTGGGAATTCGAGCAGTACTTC. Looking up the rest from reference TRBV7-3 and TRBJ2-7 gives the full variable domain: GAGVSQTPSNKVTEKGKYVELRCDPISGHTALYWYRQSLGQGPEFLIYFQGTGAADDSGLPNDRFFAVRPEGSVSTLKIQRTERGDSAVYLCASIWEFEQYFGPGTRLTVT.

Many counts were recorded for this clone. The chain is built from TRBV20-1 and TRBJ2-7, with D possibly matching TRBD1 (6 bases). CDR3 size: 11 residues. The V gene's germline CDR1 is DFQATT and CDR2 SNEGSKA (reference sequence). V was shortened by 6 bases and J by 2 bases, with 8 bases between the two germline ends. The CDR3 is CSAGDTYEQYF. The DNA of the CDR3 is TGCAGTGCGGGGGACACCTACGAGCAGTACTTC.

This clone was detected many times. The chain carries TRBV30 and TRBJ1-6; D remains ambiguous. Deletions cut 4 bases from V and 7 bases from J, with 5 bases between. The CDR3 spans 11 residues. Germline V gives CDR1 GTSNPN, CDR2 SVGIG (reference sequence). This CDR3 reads CAWNRNSPLHF. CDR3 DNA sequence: TGTGCCTGGAATAGGAATTCACCCCTCCACTTT.

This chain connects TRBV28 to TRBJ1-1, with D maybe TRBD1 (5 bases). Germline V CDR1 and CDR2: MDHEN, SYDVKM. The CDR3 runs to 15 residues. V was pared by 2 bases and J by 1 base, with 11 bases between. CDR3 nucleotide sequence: TGTGCCAGCAGTTTACCCGGGACGAAGAACACTGAAGCTTTCTTT. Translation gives CASSLPGTKNTEAFF.